The 2 T cell receptor beta chains presented below share a single source sample, sequenced in a study of neurological immune-mediated disorders. TCRdb passed the 5' RACE reads through MiXCR, listing each CDR3 protein once. The sample gives about 33,000 distinct CDR3 sequences, approximately 1.5% of which show up once; about a tenth is in the top ten. The sample consisted of PBMCs. These receptors were taken from a woman aged 25 to 39 with multiple sclerosis.

This clonotype was recorded many times. The chain combines TRBV3-1 with TRBJ2-7; the D gene is possibly TRBD2 (5 bases). V was trimmed by 4 bases and J by 7 bases, leaving 14 bases between them. The germline CDR1 and CDR2 sequences are LGHDT and YNNKEL (reference sequence). This CDR3 is built from 13 residues. The CDR3 DNA follows: TGTGCCAGCAGCCGAGAACCCTCGGGGGAGCAGTACTTC. Translating gives CASSREPSGEQYF.

This clonotype was observed at least ten times. The chain has TRBV7-2 and TRBJ2-7; perhaps TRBD2 as D (5 bases). V lost 2 bases, J lost 9 bases, and 8 bases lay in between. This CDR3 region has 11 residues. Germline CDR1 is SGHTA and CDR2 is FQGNSA. As DNA, the CDR3 is TGTGCCAGCAGCTTATCCGGGGTGCAGTACTTC. Its translation: CASSLSGVQYF. Full variable domain (outside the CDR3, taken from reference TRBV7-2 and TRBJ2-7): GAGVSQSPSNKVTEKGKDVELRCDPISGHTALYWYRQSLGQGLEFLIYFQGNSAPDKSGLPSDRFSAERTGGSVSTLTIQRTQQEDSAVYLCASSLSGVQYFGPGTRLTVT.